This T cell receptor beta chain originates from a study of cytomegalovirus exposure and HLA in healthy donors. The PCR made use of 60 Vbeta and 13 Jbeta primers. Sequencing was performed with immunoSEQ multiplex PCR; in TCRdb, only in-frame clones are kept and a portion is missing. The data contain over 100,000 clones, roughly 70% of them singletons. V gave up 1 base and J gave up 7 bases; unmatched junction bases: 9. This CDR3 is 16 amino acids long. Germline V CDR1 and CDR2: SGHTA, FQGNSA. The chain carries TRBV7-2 and TRBJ2-1; 8 nucleotides agree with TRBD2. This TCR was sampled from a woman between 35 and 50 years old in good health and CMV-seropositive. The sample consisted of PBMCs. The CDR3 nucleotides read TGTGCCAGCAGCTTAGATTCCAGCGGGAGAGCGAATGAGCAGTTCTTC. Amino acid sequence: CASSLDSSGRANEQFF.